Presented here are 20 T cell receptor beta chains from one specimen sequenced in a study of CD8+ T cells in alopecia areata. Extraction of RNA preceded its reverse transcription into cDNA, which served as the sequencing template. Some clones are missing from TCRdb's copy, which holds only in-frame ones; the method was immunoSEQ multiplex PCR. The profile shows over 250,000 clones, about three fifths of them singletons. Specified treatment: oral pan-JAK inhibitor, 5-10 mg twice daily. This material consisted of CD4+ T cells sorted from blood, taken around week 52, from a patient treated with tofacitinib. The receptors derive from a human donor with alopecia areata.

The rearrangement joins TRBV12-5 to TRBJ2-3; the D gene could be TRBD1 or TRBD2 (5 bases each). Trimming took 4 bases from V and 0 from J, leaving 11 bases between them. In germline, CDR1 is LGHNT, CDR2 FRNRAP. CDR3 length: 15 amino acids. The CDR3 coding sequence is TGTGCTAGTGGTTCGGGGCCCCACAGCACAGATACGCAGTATTTT. It is translated as CASGSGPHSTDTQYF. The full variable domain, with the rest looked up from reference TRBV12-5 and TRBJ2-3, is DARVTQTPRHKVTEMGQEVTMRCQPILGHNTVFWYRQTMMQGLELLAYFRNRAPLDDSGMPKDRFSAEMPDATLATLKIQPSEPRDSAVYFCASGSGPHSTDTQYFGPGTRLTVL.

The chain carries TRBV5-1 and TRBJ1-1, with TRBD1 identical over 8 bases. The CDR3 runs 15 residues. Germline V lookup: CDR1 SGHRS, CDR2 YFSETQ. J gave up 4 bases and V 1 base, and 6 bases lay outside the gene matches. The CDR3 sequence is CASSLFQGASTEAFF. CDR3 in DNA: TGCGCCAGCAGCTTGTTTCAGGGGGCAAGCACTGAAGCTTTCTTT. Full variable domain (rest looked up from reference TRBV5-1 and TRBJ1-1): KAGVTQTPRYLIKTRGQQVTLSCSPISGHRSVSWYQQTPGQGLQFLFEYFSETQRNKGNFPGRFSGRQFSNSRSEMNVSTLELGDSALYLCASSLFQGASTEAFFGQGTRLTVV.

The chain employs TRBV2 and TRBJ2-2; 9 bases map to TRBD2. V lost 7 bases and J lost 6; bases outside the gene matches: 9. The germline gives CDR1 SNHLY, CDR2 FYNNEI. CDR3 length: 15 residues. CDR3 residues: CASTSLAGRAGELFF. In DNA, the CDR3 is TGTGCCAGCACGTCTCTAGCGGGGAGAGCCGGGGAGCTGTTTTTT.

This clone was observed a few times. The chain uses TRBV6-1 and TRBJ1-5; perhaps TRBD1 as D (5 bases). The CDR3 extends over 16 amino acids. CDR1 and CDR2 (germline): MNHNS, SASEGT. V lost 4 bases to trimming and J lost 5 bases, with 18 bases between them. Written as DNA, the CDR3 is TGTGCCAGCAGTGGCTCCCTAAGGGGTATAGATCAGCCCCAGCATTTT. Its translation: CASSGSLRGIDQPQHF.

This clone turned up a few times. The chain uses TRBV10-3 and TRBJ1-2; D possibly corresponds to TRBD1 (5 bases). Trimming took 8 bases from V and 4 from J, leaving 20 bases between them. In germline, CDR1 is ENHRY, CDR2 SYGVKD. The CDR3 is 15 amino acids. The CDR3 DNA reads TGTGCCATCCAAGTCTCCCCGGGGGAGGGCTATGGCTACACCTTC. It codes for CAIQVSPGEGYGYTF.

The V gene is TRBV29-1, the J gene TRBJ2-1; no clear D. CDR1 is SQVTM and CDR2 is ANQGSEA in the germline V gene. Between the trimmed V and J ends, which lost 7 bases and 6 bases, there was a span of 16 bases. The CDR3 contains 13 residues. The CDR3 loop reads CSAHRTPGNEQFF. The CDR3 nucleotides read TGCAGCGCCCACCGGACCCCCGGCAATGAGCAGTTCTTC.

This clone was observed a handful of times. The chain joins TRBV29-1 to TRBJ1-2; 8 bases map to TRBD1. With V trimmed by 6 bases and J by 7 bases, 10 bases remained unmatched. From germline, CDR1 is SQVTM and CDR2 ANQGSEA. CDR3 length: 13 residues. CDR3: CSVVWTGISGYTF. The CDR3 DNA reads as TGCAGCGTCGTTTGGACAGGGATAAGTGGCTACACCTTC.

The rearrangement links TRBV10-3 to TRBJ1-1, with a weak D call TRBD1 (5 bases). V was shortened by 6 bases and J by 4 bases, with 18 bases between the two germline ends. The CDR3 spans 15 residues. Germline CDR1 and CDR2: ENHRY and SYGVKD. The CDR3 DNA reads as TGTGCCATCAGGGCTGCGTCCAGGGAGAGCACTGAAGCTTTCTTT. Residues: CAIRAASRESTEAFF.

The J gene is TRBJ1-1, the V gene TRBV30; a possible D gene is TRBD1 (6 bases). CDR1 is GTSNPN, CDR2 SVGIG, per germline (reference sequence). This CDR3 is built from 13 residues. Trimming removed 4 bases at V and 4 bases at J, with 13 bases between. The CDR3 spells CAWTQGYGTEAFF. The DNA for the CDR3 is TGTGCCTGGACACAGGGTTATGGCACTGAAGCTTTCTTT.

V gene TRBV2 combines with J gene TRBJ1-5; D is undetermined. The CDR3 length is 15 residues. Trimming removed 1 base at V and 3 bases at J, with 10 bases between. In germline, CDR1 is SNHLY, CDR2 FYNNEI. The CDR3 is CASSEDVRNNQPQHF. The DNA for the CDR3 is TGTGCCAGCAGTGAAGATGTACGGAACAATCAGCCCCAGCATTTT.

This clone turned up a few times. The rearrangement links TRBV7-3 to TRBJ1-6, with D unclear. This CDR3 has 13 residues. Germline V CDR1 and CDR2: SGHTA, FQGTGA. V gave up 1 base and J gave up 10 bases, with 8 bases separating them. The CDR3 DNA reads as TGTGCCAGCAGCTTAAGTCGCCAGTCACCCCTCCACTTT. Protein: CASSLSRQSPLHF.

This clone was picked up a small number of times. The genes are TRBV30 and TRBJ1-6; 8 bases are shared with TRBD1. After removal of 4 bases from V and 0 bases from J, the junction contained 8 bases not matched to a gene. Germline loops: CDR1 GTSNPN, CDR2 SVGIG (reference sequence). This CDR3 comprises 17 residues. The chain's CDR3 is CAWTPDRVSSYNSPLHF. CDR3 DNA sequence: TGTGCCTGGACCCCGGACAGGGTTAGCTCCTATAATTCACCCCTCCACTTT.

This clone was seen a few times. The chain carries TRBV29-1 and TRBJ1-2; D might be TRBD1 (5 bases). The CDR3 is 14 residues long. Germline V gene sequence: CDR1 SQVTM, CDR2 ANQGSEA. The germline V and J ends were trimmed by 5 bases and 6 bases, with 19 bases remaining between them. The CDR3 DNA reads as TGCAGCGTTCGCGACCTTGGGGGTTCTAATGGCTACACCTTC. Translating gives CSVRDLGGSNGYTF.

The chain combines TRBV11-2 with TRBJ2-7, with 15 bases fitting TRBD2. Germline values: CDR1 SGHAT, CDR2 FQNNGV. Losses at the gene ends were 8 bases for V and 6 bases for J; bases not matched to a gene: 14. CDR3 size: 17 residues. The CDR3 DNA is TGTGCCAGCTCCCGGACTAGCGGGGGGGCGGCGCAATTCGAGCAGTACTTC. Translation gives CASSRTSGGAAQFEQYF.

V usage is TRBV6-1 and J usage is TRBJ2-7; D remains ambiguous. The germline gives CDR1 MNHNS, CDR2 SASEGT. V shed 4 bases and J shed 4 bases, with 14 bases lying between them. The CDR3 has 14 amino acids. CDR3 sequence (DNA): TGTGCCAGCAGTGTGGCAACCCTTGAGTACGAGCAGTACTTC. It encodes CASSVATLEYEQYF.

The chain is built from TRBV29-1 and TRBJ2-2, with TRBD1 matching over 8 bases. This CDR3 is 14 amino acids long. Per the germline V gene, CDR1 is SQVTM and CDR2 is ANQGSEA. The V gene end was trimmed by 5 bases and the J gene end by 5 bases; junction bases not matched to a gene: 7. Here the CDR3 DNA reads TGCAGCGTTACGGACAGGGCGAGTACCGGGGAGCTGTTTTTT. It is translated as CSVTDRASTGELFF.

The V and J genes are TRBV5-1 and TRBJ2-1; D gene unclear. Germline CDR1 and CDR2: SGHRS and YFSETQ. CDR3 length: 15 amino acids. The V and J ends lost 4 bases and 9 bases respectively, with 20 bases between them. The CDR3 DNA sequence: TGCGCCAGCAGCCCGGACGTGGCGAATGGTGGTGAGCAGTTCTTC. Its protein product is CASSPDVANGGEQFF.

This clone was found a few times. CDR3 region: CASSLRSGVGQETQYF. Here the CDR3 DNA reads TGTGCCAGCAGCTTAAGGTCGGGAGTTGGCCAAGAGACCCAGTACTTC. The gene calls are TRBV7-9 and TRBJ2-5; perhaps TRBD2 as D (6 bases). The germline V gene encodes CDR1 SEHNR and CDR2 FQNEAQ (reference sequence). This CDR3 spans 16 amino acids. Trimming removed 2 bases from V and 1 base from J, with 14 bases in between.

This clone was found a few times. The chain carries TRBV10-3 and TRBJ2-7; possible D gene TRBD2, 5 bases. The CDR3 runs 12 residues. V lost 2 bases to trimming and J lost 4 bases, with 6 bases between them. Germline V CDR1 and CDR2: ENHRY, SYGVKD. The CDR3 DNA reads as TGTGCCATCAGTGAGAGGGAGTACGAGCAGTACTTC. As protein: CAISEREYEQYF.

The chain joins TRBV4-3 to TRBJ2-3, with D uncertain. Looked up from germline, CDR1 is LGHNA and CDR2 is YSLEER. There are 14 residues in the CDR3. Trimming pared 0 bases from V and 6 bases from J, leaving 10 bases between. The CDR3 spells CASSQEGKSDTQYF. CDR3 nucleotides: TGCGCCAGCAGCCAAGAAGGGAAGTCCGATACGCAGTATTTT.